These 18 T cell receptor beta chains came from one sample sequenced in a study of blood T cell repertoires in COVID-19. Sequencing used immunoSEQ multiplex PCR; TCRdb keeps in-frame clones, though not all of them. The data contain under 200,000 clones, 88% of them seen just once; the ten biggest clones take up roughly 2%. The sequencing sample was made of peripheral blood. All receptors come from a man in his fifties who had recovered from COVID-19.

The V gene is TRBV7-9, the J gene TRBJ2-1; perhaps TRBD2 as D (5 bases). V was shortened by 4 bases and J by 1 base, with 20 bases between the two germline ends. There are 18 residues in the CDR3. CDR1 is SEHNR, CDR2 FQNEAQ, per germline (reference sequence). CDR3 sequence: CASSYLMRSGSSYNEQFF. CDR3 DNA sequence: TGTGCCAGCAGCTACCTTATGAGAAGCGGCTCTTCCTACAATGAGCAGTTCTTC.

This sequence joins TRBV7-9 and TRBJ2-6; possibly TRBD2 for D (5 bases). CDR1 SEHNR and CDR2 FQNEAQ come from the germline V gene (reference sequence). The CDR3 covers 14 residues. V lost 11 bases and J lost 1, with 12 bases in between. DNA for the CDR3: TGTGCCGCCAACCGGGGTTCTGGGGCCAACGTCCTGACTTTC. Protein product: CAANRGSGANVLTF.

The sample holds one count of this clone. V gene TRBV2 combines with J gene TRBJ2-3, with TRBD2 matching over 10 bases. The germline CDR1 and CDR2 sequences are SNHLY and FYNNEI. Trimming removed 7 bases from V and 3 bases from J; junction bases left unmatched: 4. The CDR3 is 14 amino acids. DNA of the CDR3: TGTGCCAGCAAGAATAGCGGGGGGACAGATACGCAGTATTTT. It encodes CASKNSGGTDTQYF.

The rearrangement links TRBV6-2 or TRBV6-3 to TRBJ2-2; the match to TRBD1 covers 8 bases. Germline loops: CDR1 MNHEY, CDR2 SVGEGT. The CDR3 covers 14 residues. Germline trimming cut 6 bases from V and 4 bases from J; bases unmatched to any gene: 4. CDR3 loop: CASSLTGGTGELFF. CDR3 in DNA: TGTGCCAGCAGCCTCACAGGGGGCACCGGGGAGCTGTTTTTT.

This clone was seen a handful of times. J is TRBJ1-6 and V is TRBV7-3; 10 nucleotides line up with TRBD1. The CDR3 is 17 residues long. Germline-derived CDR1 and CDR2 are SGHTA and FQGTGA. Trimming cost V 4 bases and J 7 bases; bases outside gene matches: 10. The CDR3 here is CASSSAPGQGTNSPLHF. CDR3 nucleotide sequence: TGTGCCAGCAGCTCGGCTCCGGGACAGGGGACAAATTCACCCCTCCACTTT.

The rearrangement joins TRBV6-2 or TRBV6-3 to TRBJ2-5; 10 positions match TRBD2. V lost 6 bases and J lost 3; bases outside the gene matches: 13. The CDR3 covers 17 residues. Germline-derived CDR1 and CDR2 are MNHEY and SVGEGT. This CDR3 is CASSRIRLAGEKETQYF. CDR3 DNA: TGTGCCAGCAGCCGCATCCGCCTAGCGGGAGAGAAAGAGACCCAGTACTTC.

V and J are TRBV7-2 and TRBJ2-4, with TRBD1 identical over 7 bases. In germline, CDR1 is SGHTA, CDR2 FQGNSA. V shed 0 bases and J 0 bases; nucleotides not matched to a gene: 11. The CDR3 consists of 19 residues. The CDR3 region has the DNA TGTGCCAGCAGCTTAGCCGCGACAGGGATGGGGAGAGCCAAAAACATTCAGTACTTC. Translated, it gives CASSLAATGMGRAKNIQYF.

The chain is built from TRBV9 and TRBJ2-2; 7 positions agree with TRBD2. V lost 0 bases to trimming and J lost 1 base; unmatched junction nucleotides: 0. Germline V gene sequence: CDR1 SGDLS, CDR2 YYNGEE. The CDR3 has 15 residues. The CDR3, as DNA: TGTGCCAGCAGCGTAGCTAGCGGGAACACCGGGGAGCTGTTTTTT. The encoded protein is CASSVASGNTGELFF.

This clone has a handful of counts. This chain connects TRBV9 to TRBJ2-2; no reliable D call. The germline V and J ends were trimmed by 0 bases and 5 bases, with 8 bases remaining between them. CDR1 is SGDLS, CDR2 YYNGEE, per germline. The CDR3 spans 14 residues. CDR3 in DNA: TGTGCCAGCAGCGTAGGTTCAGGAACCGGGGAGCTGTTTTTT. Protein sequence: CASSVGSGTGELFF.

This CDR3 is CASSSGQISNQPQHF. The CDR3 bases are TGTGCCAGCAGCTCGGGACAGATTAGCAATCAGCCCCAGCATTTT. The V and J genes are TRBV11-2 and TRBJ1-5, with 7 bases fitting TRBD1. V was clipped by 4 bases and J by 0 bases; unmatched bases: 3. CDR3 length: 15 amino acids. Germline CDR1 SGHAT, CDR2 FQNNGV. Drawing the rest from reference TRBV11-2 and TRBJ1-5, the complete variable domain is EAGVAQSPRYKIIEKRQSVAFWCNPISGHATLYWYQQILGQGPKLLIQFQNNGVVDDSQLPKDRFSAERLKGVDSTLKIQPAKLEDSAVYLCASSSGQISNQPQHFGDGTRLSIL.

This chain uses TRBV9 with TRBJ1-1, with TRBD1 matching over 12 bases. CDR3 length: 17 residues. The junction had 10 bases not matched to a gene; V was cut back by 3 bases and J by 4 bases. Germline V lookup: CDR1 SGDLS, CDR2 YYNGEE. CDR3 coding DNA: TGTGCCAGCAGCGCAACCCGGGACAGGGGGCTGGGCACTGAAGCTTTCTTT. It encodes CASSATRDRGLGTEAFF.

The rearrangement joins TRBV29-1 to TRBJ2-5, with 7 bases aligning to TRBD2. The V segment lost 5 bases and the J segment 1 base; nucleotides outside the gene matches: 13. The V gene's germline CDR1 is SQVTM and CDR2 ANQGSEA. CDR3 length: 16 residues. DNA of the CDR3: TGCAGCGTTAAGATGGGTTTTAGCGGGTCCCAAGAGACCCAGTACTTC. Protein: CSVKMGFSGSQETQYF.

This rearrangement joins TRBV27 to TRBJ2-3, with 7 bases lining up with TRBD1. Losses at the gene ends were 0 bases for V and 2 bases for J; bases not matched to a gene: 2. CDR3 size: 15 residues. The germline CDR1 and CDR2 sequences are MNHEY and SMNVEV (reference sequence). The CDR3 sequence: CASSLSGTATDTQYF. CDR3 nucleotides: TGTGCCAGCAGTTTATCCGGGACAGCCACAGATACGCAGTATTTT.

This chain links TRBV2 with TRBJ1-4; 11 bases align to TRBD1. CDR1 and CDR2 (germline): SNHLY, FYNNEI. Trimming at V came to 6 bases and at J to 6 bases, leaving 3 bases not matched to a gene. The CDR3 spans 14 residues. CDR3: CASRGTGGYEKLFF. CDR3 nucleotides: TGTGCCAGCAGGGGGACAGGGGGATATGAAAAACTGTTTTTT.

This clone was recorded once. Here the CDR3 DNA reads TGCGCCAGCAGCCAAGAGGACGGGAGGACAGATACGCAGTATTTT. Translating it yields CASSQEDGRTDTQYF. V usage is TRBV4-3 and J usage is TRBJ2-3; 7 bases line up with TRBD2. The V gene's germline CDR1 is LGHNA and CDR2 YSLEER. The CDR3 covers 15 residues. V lost 0 bases, J lost 3 bases, and 3 bases stayed unmatched.

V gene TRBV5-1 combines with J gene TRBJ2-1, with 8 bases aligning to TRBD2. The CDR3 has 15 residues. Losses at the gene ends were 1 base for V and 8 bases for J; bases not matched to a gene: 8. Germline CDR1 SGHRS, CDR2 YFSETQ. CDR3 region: CASSLWGLGPDEQFF. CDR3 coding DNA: TGCGCCAGCAGCTTGTGGGGACTAGGTCCTGATGAGCAGTTCTTC.

CDR3: CASSSQGGQGGGQYF. In nucleotides, the CDR3 is TGTGCCAGCAGCTCTCAGGGTGGACAGGGCGGAGGTCAGTACTTC. The V call is TRBV7-2, the J call TRBJ2-7; 8 positions match TRBD1. The CDR3 length is 15 residues. The germline CDR1 and CDR2 sequences are SGHTA and FQGNSA. The V and J ends lost 4 bases and 10 bases, in that order; junction bases with no gene match: 15.

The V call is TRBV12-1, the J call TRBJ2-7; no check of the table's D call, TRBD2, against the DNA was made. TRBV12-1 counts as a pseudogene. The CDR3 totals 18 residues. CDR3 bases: TGTGCCAGCAGCTTTGCGGCCCCGGGACTAGCCGAAGCCTACGAGCAGTACTTC. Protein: CASSFAAPGLAEAYEQYF.